This T cell receptor (beta chain) was identified in a study of blood T cell repertoires in COVID-19. In the original processing: Quantification of nucleated cells was approximated via reference gene primer amplification. The table came from immunoSEQ multiplex PCR; TCRdb's copy has only in-frame clones and leaves some out. V, J and clone size are taken as reported in that table, and D and trimming were inferred from the DNA itself. The repertoire has about 130,000 clones, 80% to 90% of them found once; the top ten carry 2.3%. The ends were cut back, 1 base at V and 2 bases at J, with 11 bases in the middle. CDR1 GTSNPN and CDR2 SVGIG come from the germline V gene (reference sequence). The CDR3 has 14 amino acids. Assignments of participants to cohorts depended upon their own reported clinical history.

The sequence came from a woman in her forties or fifties who had recovered from COVID-19. The sample was PBMCs or T cells enriched from blood (not recorded which). The chain recombines TRBV30 with TRBJ1-2, with no clear D. The CDR3 here is CAWSEQLTNYGYTF. CDR3 DNA sequence: TGTGCCTGGAGTGAACAGTTGACAAACTATGGCTACACCTTC. The whole variable domain, filled in from reference TRBV30 and TRBJ1-2, reads SQTIHQWPATLVQPVGSPLSLECTVEGTSNPNLYWYRQAAGRGLQLLFYSVGIGQISSEVPQNLSASRPQDRQFILSSKKLLLSDSGFYLCAWSEQLTNYGYTFGSGTRLTVV.